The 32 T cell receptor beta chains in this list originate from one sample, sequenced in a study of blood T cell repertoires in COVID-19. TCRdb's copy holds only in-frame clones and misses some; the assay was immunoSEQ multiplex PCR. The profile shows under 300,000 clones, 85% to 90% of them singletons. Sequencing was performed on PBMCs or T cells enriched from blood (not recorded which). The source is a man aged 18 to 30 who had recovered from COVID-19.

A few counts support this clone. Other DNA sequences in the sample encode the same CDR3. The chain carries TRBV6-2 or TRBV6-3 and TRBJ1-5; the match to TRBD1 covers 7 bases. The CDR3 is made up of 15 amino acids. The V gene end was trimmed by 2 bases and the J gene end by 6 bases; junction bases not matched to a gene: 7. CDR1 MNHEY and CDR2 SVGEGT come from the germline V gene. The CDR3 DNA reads TGTGCCAGCAGTTACCGCCAGGGGGTGGGTCAGCCCCAGCATTTT. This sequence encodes CASSYRQGVGQPQHF.

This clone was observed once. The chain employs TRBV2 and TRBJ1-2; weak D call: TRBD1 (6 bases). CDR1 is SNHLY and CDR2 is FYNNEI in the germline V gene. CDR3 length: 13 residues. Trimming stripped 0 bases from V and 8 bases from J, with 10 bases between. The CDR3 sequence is CASSEAVGGGYTF. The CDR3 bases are TGTGCCAGCAGTGAAGCGGTAGGGGGAGGCTACACCTTC.

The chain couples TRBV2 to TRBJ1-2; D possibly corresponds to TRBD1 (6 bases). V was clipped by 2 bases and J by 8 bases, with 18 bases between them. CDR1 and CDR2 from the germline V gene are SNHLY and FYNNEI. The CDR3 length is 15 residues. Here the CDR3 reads CASSELGRQGSGYTF. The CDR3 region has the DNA TGTGCCAGCAGTGAATTGGGACGGCAGGGGAGCGGCTACACCTTC.

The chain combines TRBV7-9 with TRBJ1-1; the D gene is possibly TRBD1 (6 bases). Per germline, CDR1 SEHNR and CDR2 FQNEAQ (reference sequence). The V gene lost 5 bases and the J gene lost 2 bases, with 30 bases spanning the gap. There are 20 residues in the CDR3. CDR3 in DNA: TGTGCCAGCAGCACGACGAACCCCCGGGCAGGGGAATTGGGTAACACTGAAGCTTTCTTT. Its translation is CASSTTNPRAGELGNTEAFF.

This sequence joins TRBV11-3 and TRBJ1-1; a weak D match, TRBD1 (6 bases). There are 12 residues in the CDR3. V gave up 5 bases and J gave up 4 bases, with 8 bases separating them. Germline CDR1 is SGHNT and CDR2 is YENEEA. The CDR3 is CASSETGTEAFF. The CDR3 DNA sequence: TGTGCCAGCAGCGAGACAGGCACTGAAGCTTTCTTT.

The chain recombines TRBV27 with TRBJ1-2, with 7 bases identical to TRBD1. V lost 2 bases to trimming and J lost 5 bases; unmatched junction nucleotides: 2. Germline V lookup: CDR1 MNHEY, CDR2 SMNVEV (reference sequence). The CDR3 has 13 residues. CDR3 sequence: CASSLAGGYGYTF. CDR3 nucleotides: TGTGCCAGCAGTTTAGCAGGGGGGTATGGCTACACCTTC.

Here the CDR3 DNA reads TGTGCCACCAGCAGGGGACAGGGGGCCAGGGGGTCCTACGAGCAGTACTTC. Its translation: CATSRGQGARGSYEQYF. V usage is TRBV15 and J usage is TRBJ2-7, with 12 nucleotides matching TRBD1. J was trimmed by 1 base and V by 3 bases; bases with no gene match: 7. The CDR3 loop spans 17 amino acids. Germline assignment: CDR1 LNHNV and CDR2 YYDKDF (reference sequence).

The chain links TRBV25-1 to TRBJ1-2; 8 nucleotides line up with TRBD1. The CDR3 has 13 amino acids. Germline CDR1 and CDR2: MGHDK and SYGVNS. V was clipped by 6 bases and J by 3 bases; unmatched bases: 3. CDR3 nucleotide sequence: TGTGCCAGCAGCGCGGACAGGGACTATGGCTACACCTTC. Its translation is CASSADRDYGYTF.

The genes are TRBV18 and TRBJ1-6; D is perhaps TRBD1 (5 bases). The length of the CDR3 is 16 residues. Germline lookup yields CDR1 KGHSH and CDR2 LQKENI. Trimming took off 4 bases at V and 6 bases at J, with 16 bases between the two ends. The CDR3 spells CASSRVLRAPNSPLHF. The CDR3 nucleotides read TGTGCCAGCTCACGAGTGCTCAGGGCACCTAATTCACCCCTCCACTTT.

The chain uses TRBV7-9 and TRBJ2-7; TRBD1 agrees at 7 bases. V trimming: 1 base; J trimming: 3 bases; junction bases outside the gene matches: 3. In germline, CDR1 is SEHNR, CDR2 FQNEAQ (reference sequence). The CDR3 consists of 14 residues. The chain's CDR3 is CASSLGAGGYEQYF. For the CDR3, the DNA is TGTGCCAGCAGCTTAGGGGCAGGGGGCTACGAGCAGTACTTC.

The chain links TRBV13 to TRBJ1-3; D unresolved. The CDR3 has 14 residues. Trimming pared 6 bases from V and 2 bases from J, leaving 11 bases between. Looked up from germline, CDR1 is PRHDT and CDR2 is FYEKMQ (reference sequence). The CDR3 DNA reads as TGTGCCAGCAGGAGAGAGGGAACTGGAAACACCATATATTTT. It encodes CASRREGTGNTIYF.

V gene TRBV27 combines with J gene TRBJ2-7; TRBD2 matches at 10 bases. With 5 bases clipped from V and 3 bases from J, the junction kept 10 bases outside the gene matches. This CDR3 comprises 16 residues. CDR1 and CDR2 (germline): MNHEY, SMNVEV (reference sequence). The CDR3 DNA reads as TGTGCCAGCAGTCTTACCGGGACTAGCGCTGGCTACGAGCAGTACTTC. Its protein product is CASSLTGTSAGYEQYF.

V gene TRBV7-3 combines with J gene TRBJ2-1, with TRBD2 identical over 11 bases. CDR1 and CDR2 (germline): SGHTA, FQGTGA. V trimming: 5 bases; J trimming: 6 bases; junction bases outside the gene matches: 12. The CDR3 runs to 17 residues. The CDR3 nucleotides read TGTGCCAGCAGCCCCGGGGTAGCGGGAGGGCCCGGCAATGAGCAGTTCTTC. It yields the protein CASSPGVAGGPGNEQFF.

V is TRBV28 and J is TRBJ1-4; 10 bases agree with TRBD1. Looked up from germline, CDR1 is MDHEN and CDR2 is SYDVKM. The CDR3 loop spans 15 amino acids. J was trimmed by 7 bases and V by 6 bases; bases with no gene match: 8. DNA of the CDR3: TGTGCCAGCAGAGAAGACAGGGGGCGCGGTGAAAAACTGTTTTTT. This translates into CASREDRGRGEKLFF.

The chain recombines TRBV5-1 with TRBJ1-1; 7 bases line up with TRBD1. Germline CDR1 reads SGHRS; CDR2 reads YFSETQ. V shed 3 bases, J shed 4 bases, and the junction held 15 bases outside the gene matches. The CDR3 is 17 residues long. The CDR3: CASSSGRDSHTVTEAFF. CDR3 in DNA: TGCGCCAGCAGCTCAGGAAGGGACAGCCACACCGTCACTGAAGCTTTCTTT.

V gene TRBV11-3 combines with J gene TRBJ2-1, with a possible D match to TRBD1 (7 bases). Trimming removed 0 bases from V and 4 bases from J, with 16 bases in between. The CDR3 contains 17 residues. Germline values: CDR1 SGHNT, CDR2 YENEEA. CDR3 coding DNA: TGTGCCAGCAGCTTAGAGGCGGGACAGAGAAAATACAATGAGCAGTTCTTC. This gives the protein CASSLEAGQRKYNEQFF. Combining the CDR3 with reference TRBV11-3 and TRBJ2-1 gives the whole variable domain EAGVVQSPRYKIIEKKQPVAFWCNPISGHNTLYWYLQNLGQGPELLIRYENEEAVDDSQLPKDRFSAERLKGVDSTLKIQPAELGDSAVYLCASSLEAGQRKYNEQFFGPGTRLTVL.

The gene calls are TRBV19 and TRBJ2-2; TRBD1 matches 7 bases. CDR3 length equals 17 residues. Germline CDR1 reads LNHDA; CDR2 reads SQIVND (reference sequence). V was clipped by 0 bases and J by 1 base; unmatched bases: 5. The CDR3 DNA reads TGTGCCAGTAGTATAGATAAGTGGACAGGGAACACCGGGGAGCTGTTTTTT. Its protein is CASSIDKWTGNTGELFF.

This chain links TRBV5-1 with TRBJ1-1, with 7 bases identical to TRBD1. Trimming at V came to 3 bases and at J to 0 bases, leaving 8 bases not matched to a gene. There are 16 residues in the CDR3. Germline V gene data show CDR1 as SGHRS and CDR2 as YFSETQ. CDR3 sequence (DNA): TGCGCCAGCAGCTCAGAGCAGGGGGGCGTGAACACTGAAGCTTTCTTT. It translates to CASSSEQGGVNTEAFF. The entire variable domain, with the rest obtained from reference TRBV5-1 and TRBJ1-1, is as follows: KAGVTQTPRYLIKTRGQQVTLSCSPISGHRSVSWYQQTPGQGLQFLFEYFSETQRNKGNFPGRFSGRQFSNSRSEMNVSTLELGDSALYLCASSSEQGGVNTEAFFGQGTRLTVV.

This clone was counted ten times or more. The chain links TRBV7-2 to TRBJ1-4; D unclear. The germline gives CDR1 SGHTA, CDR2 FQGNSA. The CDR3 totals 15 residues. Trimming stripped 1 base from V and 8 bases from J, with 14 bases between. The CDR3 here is CASSLETASREKLFF. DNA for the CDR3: TGTGCCAGCAGCTTAGAAACTGCCTCCCGGGAAAAACTGTTTTTT.

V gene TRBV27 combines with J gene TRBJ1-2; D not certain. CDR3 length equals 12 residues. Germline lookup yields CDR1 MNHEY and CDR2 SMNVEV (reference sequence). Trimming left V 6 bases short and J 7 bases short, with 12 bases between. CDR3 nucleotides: TGTGCCAGCAGCGATCCGATGAGTGGCTACACCTTC. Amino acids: CASSDPMSGYTF.

CDR3 protein: CASSSRTGDAGELFF. Written as DNA, the CDR3 is TGTGCCAGCAGCTCGAGGACAGGGGACGCCGGGGAGCTGTTTTTT. The chain has TRBV11-3 and TRBJ2-2; 9 bases agree with TRBD1. Germline V CDR1 and CDR2: SGHNT, YENEEA. V gave up 4 bases and J gave up 6 bases; unmatched junction bases: 6. The CDR3 spans 15 residues.

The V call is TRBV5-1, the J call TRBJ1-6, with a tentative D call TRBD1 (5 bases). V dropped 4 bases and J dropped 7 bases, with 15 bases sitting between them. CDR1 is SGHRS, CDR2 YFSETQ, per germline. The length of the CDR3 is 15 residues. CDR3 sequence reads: CASSAPSGRNSPLHF. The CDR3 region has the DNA TGCGCCAGCAGCGCCCCTTCAGGGCGAAATTCACCCCTCCACTTT. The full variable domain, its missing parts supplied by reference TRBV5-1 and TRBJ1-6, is KAGVTQTPRYLIKTRGQQVTLSCSPISGHRSVSWYQQTPGQGLQFLFEYFSETQRNKGNFPGRFSGRQFSNSRSEMNVSTLELGDSALYLCASSAPSGRNSPLHFGNGTRLTVT.

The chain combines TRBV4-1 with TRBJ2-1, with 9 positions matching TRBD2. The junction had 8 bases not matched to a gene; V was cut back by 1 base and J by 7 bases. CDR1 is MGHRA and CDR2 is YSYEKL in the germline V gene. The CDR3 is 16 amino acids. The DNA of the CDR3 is TGCGCCAGCAGCCAAGGGGTAGCGGGGGCTGGGAATGAGCAGTTCTTC. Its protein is CASSQGVAGAGNEQFF.

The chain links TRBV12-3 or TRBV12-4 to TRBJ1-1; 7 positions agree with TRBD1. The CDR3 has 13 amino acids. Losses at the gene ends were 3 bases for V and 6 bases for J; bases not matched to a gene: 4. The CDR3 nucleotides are TGTGCCAGCAGTTTGAGGCAGGGGGCTGAAGCTTTCTTT. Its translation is CASSLRQGAEAFF.

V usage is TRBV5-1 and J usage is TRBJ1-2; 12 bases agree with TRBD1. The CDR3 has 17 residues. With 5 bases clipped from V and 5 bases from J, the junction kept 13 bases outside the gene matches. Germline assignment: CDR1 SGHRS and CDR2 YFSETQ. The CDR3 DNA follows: TGCGCCAGCAGGTGGGATGATCTGGGACAGGGGGCATATGGCTACACCTTC. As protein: CASRWDDLGQGAYGYTF.

The CDR3 DNA sequence: TGTGCCAGCAGCCTATTACCTCAACCCGGTACGCAGTATTTT. It is translated as CASSLLPQPGTQYF. The chain recombines TRBV11-2 with TRBJ2-3; D ambiguous. The germline V gene encodes CDR1 SGHAT and CDR2 FQNNGV. The CDR3 covers 14 residues. V was cut by 5 bases and J by 8 bases, with 17 bases left in between.

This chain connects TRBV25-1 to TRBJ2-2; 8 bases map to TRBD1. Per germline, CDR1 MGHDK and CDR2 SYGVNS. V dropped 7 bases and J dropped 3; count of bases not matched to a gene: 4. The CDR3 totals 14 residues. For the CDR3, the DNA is TGTGCCAGCACTGGGACAGGAGACACCGGGGAGCTGTTTTTT. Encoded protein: CASTGTGDTGELFF.

The CDR3 DNA reads as TGTGCCAGCAGTTTATCGGGGGGGCGGGCCCAGCATTTT. Translated, it gives CASSLSGGRAQHF. V usage is TRBV27 and J usage is TRBJ1-5, with D perhaps TRBD1 (6 bases). V gave up 0 bases and J gave up 11 bases, with 11 bases separating them. CDR3 size: 13 residues. Germline loops: CDR1 MNHEY, CDR2 SMNVEV (reference sequence).

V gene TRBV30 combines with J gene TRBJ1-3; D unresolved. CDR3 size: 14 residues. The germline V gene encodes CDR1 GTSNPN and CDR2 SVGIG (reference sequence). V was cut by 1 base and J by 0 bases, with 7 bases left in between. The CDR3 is CAWSGGDSGNTIYF. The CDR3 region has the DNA TGTGCCTGGAGTGGCGGGGACTCTGGAAACACCATATATTTT.

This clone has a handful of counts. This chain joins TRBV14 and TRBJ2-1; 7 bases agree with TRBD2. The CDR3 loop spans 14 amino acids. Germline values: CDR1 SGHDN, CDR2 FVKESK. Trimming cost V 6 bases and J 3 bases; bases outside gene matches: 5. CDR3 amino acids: CASSQRGHYNEQFF. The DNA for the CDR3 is TGTGCCAGCAGTCAGCGGGGCCACTACAATGAGCAGTTCTTC.

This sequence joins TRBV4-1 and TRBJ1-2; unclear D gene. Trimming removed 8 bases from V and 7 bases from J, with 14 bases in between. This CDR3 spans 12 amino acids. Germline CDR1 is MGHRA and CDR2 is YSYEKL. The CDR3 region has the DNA TGCGCCAGCGGAGCCAATTCATTTGGCTACACCTTC. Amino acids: CASGANSFGYTF.

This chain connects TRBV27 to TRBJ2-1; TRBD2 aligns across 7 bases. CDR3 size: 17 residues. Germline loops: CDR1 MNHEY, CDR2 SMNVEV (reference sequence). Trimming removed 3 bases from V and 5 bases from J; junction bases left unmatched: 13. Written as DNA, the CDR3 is TGTGCCAGCAGTTTTCTAGGTCCAGCGGGATGGGACAATGAGCAGTTCTTC. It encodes CASSFLGPAGWDNEQFF.